The entry that follows covers one T cell receptor beta chain sequence. What it binds is not known. These data belong to a study of blood T cells in healthy people across ages. Looking at the study overall: Using template switching, researchers captured about one barcoded beta molecule for each two T cells. Study results and caveats: Not knowing donor CMV status may have confounded expanded clonotype changes.

Sample-barcoded 5' priming and a J-beta primer mix drove a second PCR of about 6 to 12 cycles. MiXCR was run by TCRdb on the 5' RACE reads, yielding one entry per CDR3 protein. In the table there are about a million distinct CDR3 sequences, approximately 38% of which are singletons. Germline-derived CDR1 and CDR2 are MGHRA and YSYEKL. The V gene lost 0 bases and the J gene lost 7 bases, with 15 bases spanning the gap. There are 16 residues in the CDR3. Peripheral blood was drawn, ten milliliters per donor. The sample consisted of blood. This sequence was found in a young man in good health. This chain joins TRBV4-1 and TRBJ1-4; D is perhaps TRBD1 (5 bases). DNA of the CDR3: TGCGCCAGCAGCCAAGATGGGGGATTTAACTTTGAAAAACTGTTTTTT. Translation: CASSQDGGFNFEKLFF.